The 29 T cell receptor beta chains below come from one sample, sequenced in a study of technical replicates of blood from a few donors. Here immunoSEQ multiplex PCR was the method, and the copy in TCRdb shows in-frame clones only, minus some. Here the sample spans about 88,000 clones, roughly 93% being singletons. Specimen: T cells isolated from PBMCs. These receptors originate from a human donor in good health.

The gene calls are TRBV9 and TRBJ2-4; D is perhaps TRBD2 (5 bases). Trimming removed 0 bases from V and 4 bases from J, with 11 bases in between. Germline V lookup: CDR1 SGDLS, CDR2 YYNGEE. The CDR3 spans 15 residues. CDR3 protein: CASSVAGSSKNIQYF. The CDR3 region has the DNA TGTGCCAGCAGCGTAGCGGGATCTTCAAAAAACATTCAGTACTTC. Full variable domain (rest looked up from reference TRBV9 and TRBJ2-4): DSGVTQTPKHLITATGQRVTLRCSPRSGDLSVYWYQQSLDQGLQFLIQYYNGEERAKGNILERFSAQQFPDLHSELNLSSLELGDSALYFCASSVAGSSKNIQYFGAGTRLSVL.

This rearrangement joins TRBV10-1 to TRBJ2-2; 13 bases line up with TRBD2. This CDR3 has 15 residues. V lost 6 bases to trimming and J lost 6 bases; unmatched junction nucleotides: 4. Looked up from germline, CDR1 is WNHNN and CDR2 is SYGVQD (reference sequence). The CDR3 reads CASSPLAGGPGELFF. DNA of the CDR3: TGCGCCAGCAGCCCACTAGCGGGGGGGCCCGGGGAGCTGTTTTTT.

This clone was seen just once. CDR3: CASSYMGGDEQYF. The DNA for the CDR3 is TGCGCCAGCAGCTACATGGGGGGGGACGAGCAGTACTTC. The V call is TRBV4-1, the J call TRBJ2-7, with 7 bases that match TRBD2. Germline CDR1 is MGHRA and CDR2 is YSYEKL. V was clipped by 5 bases and J by 5 bases; unmatched bases: 6. The CDR3 totals 13 residues.

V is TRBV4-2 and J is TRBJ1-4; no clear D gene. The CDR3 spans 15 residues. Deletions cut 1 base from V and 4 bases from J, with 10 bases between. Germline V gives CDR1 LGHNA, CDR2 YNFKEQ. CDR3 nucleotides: TGTGCCAGCAGCCAAGCCACAGTCCTTAATGAAAAACTGTTTTTT. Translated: CASSQATVLNEKLFF.

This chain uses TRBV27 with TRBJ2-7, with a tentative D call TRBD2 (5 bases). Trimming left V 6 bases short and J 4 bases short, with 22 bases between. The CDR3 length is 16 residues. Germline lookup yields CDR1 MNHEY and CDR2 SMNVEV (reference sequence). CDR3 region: CASSPSPIWTGYEQYF. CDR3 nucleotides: TGTGCCAGCAGCCCCTCACCAATTTGGACGGGGTACGAGCAGTACTTC.

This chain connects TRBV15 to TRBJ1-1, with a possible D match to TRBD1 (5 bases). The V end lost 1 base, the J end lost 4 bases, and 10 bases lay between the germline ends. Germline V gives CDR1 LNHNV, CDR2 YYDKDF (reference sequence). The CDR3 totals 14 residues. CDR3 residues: CATSRAQGGTEAFF. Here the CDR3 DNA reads TGTGCCACCAGCAGAGCTCAGGGAGGCACTGAAGCTTTCTTT. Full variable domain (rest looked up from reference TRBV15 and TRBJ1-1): DAMVIQNPRYQVTQFGKPVTLSCSQTLNHNVMYWYQQKSSQAPKLLFHYYDKDFNNEADTPDNFQSRRPNTSFCFLDIRSPGLGDTAMYLCATSRAQGGTEAFFGQGTRLTVV.

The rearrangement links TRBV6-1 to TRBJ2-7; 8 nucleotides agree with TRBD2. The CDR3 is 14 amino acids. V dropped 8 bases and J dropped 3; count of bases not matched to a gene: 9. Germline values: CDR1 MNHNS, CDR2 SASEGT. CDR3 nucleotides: TGTGCCAGCCATCGCGGACTAGCTATCTACGAGCAGTACTTC. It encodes CASHRGLAIYEQYF.

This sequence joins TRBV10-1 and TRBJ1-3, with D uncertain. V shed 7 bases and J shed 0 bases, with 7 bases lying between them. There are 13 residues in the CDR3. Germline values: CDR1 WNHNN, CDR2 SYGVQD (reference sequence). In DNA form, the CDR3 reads TGCGCCAGCAAGCCGAACTCTGGAAACACCATATATTTT. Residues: CASKPNSGNTIYF.

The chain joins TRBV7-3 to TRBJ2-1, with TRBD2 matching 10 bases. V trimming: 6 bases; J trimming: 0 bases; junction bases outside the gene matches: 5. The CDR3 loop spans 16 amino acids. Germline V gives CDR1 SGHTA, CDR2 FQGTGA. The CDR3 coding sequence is TGTGCCAGCAGTTACAGCGGGGGGGCCTCCTACAATGAGCAGTTCTTC. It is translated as CASSYSGGASYNEQFF. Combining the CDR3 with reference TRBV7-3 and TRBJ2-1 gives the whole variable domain GAGVSQTPSNKVTEKGKYVELRCDPISGHTALYWYRQSLGQGPEFLIYFQGTGAADDSGLPNDRFFAVRPEGSVSTLKIQRTERGDSAVYLCASSYSGGASYNEQFFGPGTRLTVL.

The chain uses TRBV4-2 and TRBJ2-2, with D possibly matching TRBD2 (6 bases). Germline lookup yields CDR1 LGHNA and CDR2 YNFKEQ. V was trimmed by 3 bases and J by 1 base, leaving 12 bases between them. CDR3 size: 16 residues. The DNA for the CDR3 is TGTGCCAGCAGCCATCCCGGGACTCAGAACACCGGGGAGCTGTTTTTT. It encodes CASSHPGTQNTGELFF.

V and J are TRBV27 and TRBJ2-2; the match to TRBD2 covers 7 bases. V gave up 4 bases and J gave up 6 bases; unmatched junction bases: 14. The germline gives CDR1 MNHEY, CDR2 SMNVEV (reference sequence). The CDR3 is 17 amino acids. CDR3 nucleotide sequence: TGTGCCAGCAGTTCAAAAACTAGCGCCGTCCAGGCCGGGGAGCTGTTTTTT. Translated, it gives CASSSKTSAVQAGELFF.

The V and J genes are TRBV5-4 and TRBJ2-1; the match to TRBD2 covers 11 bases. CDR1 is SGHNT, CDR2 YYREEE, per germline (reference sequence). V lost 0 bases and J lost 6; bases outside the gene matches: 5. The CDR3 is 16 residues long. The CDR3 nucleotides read TGTGCCAGCAGCTTGGCTAGCGGGAGGACGGTCAATGAGCAGTTCTTC. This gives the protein CASSLASGRTVNEQFF.

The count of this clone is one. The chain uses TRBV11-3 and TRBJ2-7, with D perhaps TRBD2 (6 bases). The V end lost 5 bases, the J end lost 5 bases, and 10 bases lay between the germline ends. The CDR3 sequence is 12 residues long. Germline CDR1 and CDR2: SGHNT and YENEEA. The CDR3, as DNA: TGTGCCAGCAGCGGGCCGGGGGACGAGCAGTACTTC. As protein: CASSGPGDEQYF.

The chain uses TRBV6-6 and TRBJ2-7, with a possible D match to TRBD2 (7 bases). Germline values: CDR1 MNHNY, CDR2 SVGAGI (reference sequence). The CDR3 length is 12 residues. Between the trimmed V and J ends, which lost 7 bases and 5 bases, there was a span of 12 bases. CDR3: CASNLGGDEQYF. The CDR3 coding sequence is TGTGCCAGCAATTTAGGGGGGGACGAGCAGTACTTC.

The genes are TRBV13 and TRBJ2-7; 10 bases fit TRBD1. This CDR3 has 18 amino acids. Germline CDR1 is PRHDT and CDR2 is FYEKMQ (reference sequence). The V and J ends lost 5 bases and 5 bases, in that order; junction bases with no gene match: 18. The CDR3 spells CASSPRWGDRGGSDEQYF. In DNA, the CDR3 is TGTGCCAGCAGCCCGCGTTGGGGGGACAGGGGCGGTTCGGACGAGCAGTACTTC.

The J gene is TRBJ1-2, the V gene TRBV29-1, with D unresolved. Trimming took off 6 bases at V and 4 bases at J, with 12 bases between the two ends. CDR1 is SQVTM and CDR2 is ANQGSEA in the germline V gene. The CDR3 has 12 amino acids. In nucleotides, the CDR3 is TGCAGCGTGTACTTCCGAAGCTATGGCTACACCTTC. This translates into CSVYFRSYGYTF.

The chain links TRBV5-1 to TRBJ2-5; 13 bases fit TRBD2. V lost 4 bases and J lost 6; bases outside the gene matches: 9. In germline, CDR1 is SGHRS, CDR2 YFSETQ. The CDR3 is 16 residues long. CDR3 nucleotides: TGCGCCAGCAGCACCGGACTAGCGGGAGTTGGGAAGACCCAGTACTTC. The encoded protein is CASSTGLAGVGKTQYF.

The CDR3 protein is CASSEVKGSEKLFF. The CDR3, as DNA: TGTGCCAGCAGTGAAGTGAAGGGGTCCGAAAAACTGTTTTTT. The chain is built from TRBV6-1 and TRBJ1-4; tentatively, D is TRBD1 (5 bases). The CDR3 contains 14 residues. Germline loops: CDR1 MNHNS, CDR2 SASEGT. V lost 1 base and J 8 bases, leaving 11 bases between the germline ends.

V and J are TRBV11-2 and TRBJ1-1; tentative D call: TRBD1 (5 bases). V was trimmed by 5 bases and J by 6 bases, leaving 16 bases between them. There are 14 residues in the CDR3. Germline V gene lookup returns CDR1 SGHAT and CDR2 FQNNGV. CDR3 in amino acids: CASSPSGNGAEAFF. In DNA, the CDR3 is TGTGCCAGCAGCCCCTCAGGGAATGGGGCTGAAGCTTTCTTT.

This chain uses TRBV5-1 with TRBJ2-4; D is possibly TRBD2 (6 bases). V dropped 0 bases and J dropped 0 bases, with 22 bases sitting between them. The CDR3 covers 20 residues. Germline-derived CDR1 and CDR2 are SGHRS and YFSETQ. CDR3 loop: CASSLDPLGLEGLAKNIQYF. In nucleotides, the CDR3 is TGCGCCAGCAGCTTGGACCCATTGGGTCTGGAGGGGCTAGCCAAAAACATTCAGTACTTC. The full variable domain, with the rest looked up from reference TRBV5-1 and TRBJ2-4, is KAGVTQTPRYLIKTRGQQVTLSCSPISGHRSVSWYQQTPGQGLQFLFEYFSETQRNKGNFPGRFSGRQFSNSRSEMNVSTLELGDSALYLCASSLDPLGLEGLAKNIQYFGAGTRLSVL.

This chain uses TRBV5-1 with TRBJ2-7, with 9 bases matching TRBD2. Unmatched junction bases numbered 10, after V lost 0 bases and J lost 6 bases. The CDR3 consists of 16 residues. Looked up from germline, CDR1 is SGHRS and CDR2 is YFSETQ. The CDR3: CASSLASAGGPGEQYF. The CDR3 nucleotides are TGCGCCAGCAGCTTGGCCTCGGCGGGAGGGCCTGGCGAGCAGTACTTC.

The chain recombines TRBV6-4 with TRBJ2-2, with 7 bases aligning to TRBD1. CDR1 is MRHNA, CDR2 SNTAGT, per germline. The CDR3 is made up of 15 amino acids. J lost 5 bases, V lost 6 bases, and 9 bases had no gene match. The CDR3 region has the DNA TGTGCCAGCAGCGCGACAGGGAGTAGGACCGGGGAGCTGTTTTTT. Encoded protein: CASSATGSRTGELFF.

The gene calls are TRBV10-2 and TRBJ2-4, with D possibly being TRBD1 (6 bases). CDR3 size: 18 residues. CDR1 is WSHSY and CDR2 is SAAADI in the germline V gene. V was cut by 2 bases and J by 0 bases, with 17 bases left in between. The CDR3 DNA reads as TGCGCCAGCAGTGAGAGGACATCAGGGGATATAGCCAAAAACATTCAGTACTTC. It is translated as CASSERTSGDIAKNIQYF.

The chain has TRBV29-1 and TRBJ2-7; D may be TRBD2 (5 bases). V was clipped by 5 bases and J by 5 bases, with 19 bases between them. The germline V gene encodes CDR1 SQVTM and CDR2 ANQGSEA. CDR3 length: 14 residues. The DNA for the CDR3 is TGCAGCGTTCAAGGTTGGAACGCGGGCCACGAGCAGTACTTC. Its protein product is CSVQGWNAGHEQYF.

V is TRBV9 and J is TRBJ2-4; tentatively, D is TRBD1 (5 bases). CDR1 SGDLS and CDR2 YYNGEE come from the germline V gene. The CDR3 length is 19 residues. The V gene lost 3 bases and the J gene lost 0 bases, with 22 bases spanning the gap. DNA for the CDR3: TGTGCCAGCAGCGCTCAGGGAACATCAACCCGACTAGCCAAAAACATTCAGTACTTC. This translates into CASSAQGTSTRLAKNIQYF.

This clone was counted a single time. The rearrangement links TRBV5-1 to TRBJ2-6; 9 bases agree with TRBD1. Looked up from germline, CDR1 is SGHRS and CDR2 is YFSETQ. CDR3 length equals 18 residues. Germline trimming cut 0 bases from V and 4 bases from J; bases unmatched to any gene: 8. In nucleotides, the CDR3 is TGCGCCAGCAGCTTGGCGGGACAGGGTCCGTCCGGGGCCAACGTCCTGACTTTC. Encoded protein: CASSLAGQGPSGANVLTF.

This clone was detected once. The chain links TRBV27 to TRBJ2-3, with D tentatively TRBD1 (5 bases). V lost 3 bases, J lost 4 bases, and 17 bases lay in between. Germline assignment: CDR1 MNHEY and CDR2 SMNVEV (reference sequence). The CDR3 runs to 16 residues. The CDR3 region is CASSFVGEGEADTQYF. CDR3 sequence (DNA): TGTGCCAGCAGTTTTGTAGGGGAAGGAGAGGCAGATACGCAGTATTTT.

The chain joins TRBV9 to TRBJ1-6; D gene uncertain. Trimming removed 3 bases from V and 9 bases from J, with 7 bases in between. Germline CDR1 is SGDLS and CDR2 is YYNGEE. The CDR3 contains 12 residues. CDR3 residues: CASSAEGSPLHF. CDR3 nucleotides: TGTGCCAGCAGCGCCGAGGGTTCACCCCTCCACTTT.

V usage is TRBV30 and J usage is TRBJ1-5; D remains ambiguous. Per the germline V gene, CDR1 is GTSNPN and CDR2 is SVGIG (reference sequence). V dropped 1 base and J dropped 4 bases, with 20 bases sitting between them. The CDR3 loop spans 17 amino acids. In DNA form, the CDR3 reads TGTGCCTGGAGTGGGACCCGGGTTTCCCGAGGGAATCAGCCCCAGCATTTT. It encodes CAWSGTRVSRGNQPQHF.